Presented here are 7 T cell receptor beta chains from one specimen sequenced in a study of neurological immune-mediated disorders. Each CDR3 protein is one row after TCRdb ran MiXCR on the 5' RACE reads. Among about 120,000 distinct CDR3 sequences listed, roughly 3.2% were seen once. The sequencing input was PBMCs. All receptors come from a woman aged 25-40 years with multiple sclerosis.

This clonotype occurred many times. The CDR3 loop reads CASSLKGSSYEQYF. The CDR3 DNA is TGTGCCAGCAGCTTAAAGGGGAGCTCCTACGAGCAGTACTTC. This chain links TRBV7-2 with TRBJ2-7; D tentatively fits TRBD1 or TRBD2 (5 bases each). This CDR3 comprises 14 residues. Trimming removed 2 bases from V and 0 bases from J, with 8 bases in between. Germline V gene sequence: CDR1 SGHTA, CDR2 FQGNSA.

Many counts were recorded for this clonotype. The chain is built from TRBV5-1 and TRBJ1-2; tentative D call: TRBD1 (5 bases). V was trimmed by 0 bases and J by 4 bases, leaving 13 bases between them. Germline assignment: CDR1 SGHRS and CDR2 YFSETQ. This CDR3 is 15 amino acids long. CDR3 in DNA: TGCGCCAGCAGCTTGGGGGACGTCGGAGCCTATGGCTACACCTTC. Translated, it gives CASSLGDVGAYGYTF.

This clonotype was detected ten times or more. The chain couples TRBV24-1 to TRBJ2-2, with TRBD2 as a possible D gene (5 bases). This CDR3 contains 15 residues. V shed 3 bases and J shed 1 base, with 8 bases lying between them. Germline assignment: CDR1 KGHDR and CDR2 SFDVKD. The CDR3 DNA reads TGTGCCACCAGTGATGGCGGGTGGAACACCGGGGAGCTGTTTTTT. Translation: CATSDGGWNTGELFF.

This clonotype came up many times. The V and J genes are TRBV7-8 and TRBJ2-7, with 7 bases fitting TRBD1. Germline V gene lookup returns CDR1 SGHVS and CDR2 FQNEAQ. CDR3 length: 16 amino acids. J gave up 3 bases and V 5 bases, and 13 bases lay outside the gene matches. In DNA, the CDR3 is TGTGCCAGCAGCACCGAACAGGGGCCCTCCTTCTACGAGCAGTACTTC. Translation gives CASSTEQGPSFYEQYF.

This clonotype showed up many times. The chain's CDR3 is CASSLWSGAHNEQFF. The CDR3 bases are TGTGCCAGCAGCTTATGGAGCGGGGCTCACAATGAGCAGTTCTTC. V and J are TRBV7-2 and TRBJ2-1, with 7 bases matching TRBD2. The germline V gene encodes CDR1 SGHTA and CDR2 FQGNSA. The J segment lost 5 bases and the V segment lost 2 bases, leaving 6 bases of the junction unmatched. The CDR3 is made up of 15 amino acids.

This clonotype was found many times. The chain recombines TRBV7-2 with TRBJ1-1; D unresolved. Germline V gene data show CDR1 as SGHTA and CDR2 as FQGNSA. This CDR3 region has 14 residues. V was trimmed by 2 bases and J by 7 bases, leaving 14 bases between them. CDR3 in DNA: TGTGCCAGCAGCTTACCAGCCGACCGTATTGAAGCTTTCTTT. Translating it yields CASSLPADRIEAFF.

This chain uses TRBV27 with TRBJ2-2; D is ambiguous. CDR1 and CDR2 (germline): MNHEY, SMNVEV (reference sequence). Trimming removed 5 bases at V and 11 bases at J, with 12 bases between. This CDR3 comprises 12 residues. CDR3: CASSPRATELFF. CDR3 sequence (DNA): TGTGCCAGCAGTCCTCGAGCAACAGAGCTGTTTTTT.